These 29 T cell receptor beta chains came from one sample sequenced in a study of Tregs in tolerant kidney transplant recipients. Data came from immunoSEQ multiplex PCR; TCRdb stores just in-frame clones and leaves some out. The top ten hold 0.46% of the sample, which has fewer than 100,000 clones, approximately 93% seen once. The sample was CD4+ T cells from blood, taken before the transplant. Every receptor here comes from a human donor who received a combined kidney and bone marrow transplant.

The rearrangement links TRBV7-2 to TRBJ2-5; D remains unclear. The V gene lost 5 bases and the J gene lost 5 bases, with 12 bases spanning the gap. Germline CDR1 is SGHTA and CDR2 is FQGNSA. The length of the CDR3 is 13 residues. CDR3: CASSVSFSETQYF. The DNA for the CDR3 is TGTGCCAGCAGCGTTTCTTTCTCGGAGACCCAGTACTTC.

The table lists this clone with a few counts. The chain carries TRBV2 and TRBJ1-5; no clear D. CDR3 length: 16 residues. CDR1 and CDR2 (germline): SNHLY, FYNNEI. Trimming removed 1 base at V and 5 bases at J, with 15 bases between. The CDR3, as DNA: TGTGCCAGCAGTGAAGGGATATTTCAGGATGATCAGCCCCAGCATTTT. This gives the protein CASSEGIFQDDQPQHF.

The CDR3 sequence: CAITGAGNTIYF. In DNA, the CDR3 is TGTGCCATCACGGGGGCTGGAAACACCATATATTTT. The rearrangement joins TRBV10-3 to TRBJ1-3; the D gene is possibly TRBD1 (5 bases). Germline CDR1 ENHRY, CDR2 SYGVKD. The CDR3 extends over 12 amino acids. V was cut by 7 bases and J by 2 bases, with 6 bases left in between.

The J gene is TRBJ2-1, the V gene TRBV19, with 12 bases identical to TRBD2. The V segment lost 5 bases and the J segment 0 bases; nucleotides outside the gene matches: 5. Germline CDR1 LNHDA, CDR2 SQIVND (reference sequence). The CDR3 loop spans 17 amino acids. CDR3 in amino acids: CASSSGLAGLSYNEQFF. The CDR3 DNA follows: TGTGCCAGTAGTTCGGGACTAGCGGGCCTCTCCTACAATGAGCAGTTCTTC.

V and J are TRBV7-9 and TRBJ2-1, with 7 bases that match TRBD2. Germline CDR1 is SEHNR and CDR2 is FQNEAQ (reference sequence). The CDR3 totals 14 residues. With V trimmed by 4 bases and J by 2 bases, 2 bases remained unmatched. CDR3 residues: CASSSGTTYNEQFF. CDR3 coding DNA: TGTGCCAGCAGCTCAGGGACTACCTACAATGAGCAGTTCTTC.

This clone occurred a few times. This chain links TRBV7-3 with TRBJ2-1, with 8 nucleotides matching TRBD2. V was pared by 4 bases and J by 9 bases, with 11 bases of the junction left unmatched. Germline V gene sequence: CDR1 SGHTA, CDR2 FQGTGA. The CDR3 loop spans 15 amino acids. The DNA of the CDR3 is TGTGCCAGCAGCTGGAGCACTAGCGGAGGGGGTGAGCAGTTCTTC. This encodes CASSWSTSGGGEQFF.

The genes are TRBV6-4 and TRBJ2-3; the match to TRBD2 covers 8 bases. The V segment lost 8 bases and the J segment 2 bases; nucleotides outside the gene matches: 6. This CDR3 comprises 14 residues. Germline V gives CDR1 MRHNA, CDR2 SNTAGT. CDR3 bases: TGTGCCAGCGGAGCGGGGGCAAACACAGATACGCAGTATTTT. Protein: CASGAGANTDTQYF.

The gene calls are TRBV12-5 and TRBJ2-3; D may be TRBD2 (5 bases). V was clipped by 0 bases and J by 4 bases, with 11 bases between them. There are 15 residues in the CDR3. Germline V gene data show CDR1 as LGHNT and CDR2 as FRNRAP. The CDR3 loop reads CASGLVALAADTQYF. The CDR3 nucleotides read TGTGCTAGTGGTTTGGTAGCCCTAGCTGCAGATACGCAGTATTTT.

V is TRBV7-7 and J is TRBJ2-5; 10 bases align to TRBD2. Germline CDR1 SSHAT, CDR2 FNYEAQ (reference sequence). This CDR3 is 14 amino acids long. Unmatched junction bases numbered 5, after V lost 5 bases and J lost 5 bases. This chain's CDR3 is CASSQAGLAETQYF. In DNA form, the CDR3 reads TGTGCCAGCAGCCAAGCGGGACTAGCGGAGACCCAGTACTTC. The complete variable domain, with remaining parts taken from reference TRBV7-7 and TRBJ2-5, reads GAGVSQSPRYKVTKRGQDVTLRCDPISSHATLYWYQQALGQGPEFLTYFNYEAQPDKSGLPSDRFSAERPEGSISTLTIQRTEQRDSAMYRCASSQAGLAETQYFGPGTRLLVL.

V usage is TRBV7-9 and J usage is TRBJ2-7, with 8 nucleotides matching TRBD1. With 5 bases clipped from V and 5 bases from J, the junction kept 8 bases outside the gene matches. Per the germline V gene, CDR1 is SEHNR and CDR2 is FQNEAQ (reference sequence). The CDR3 has 14 residues. CDR3 in amino acids: CASSPGTGNHEQYF. CDR3 bases: TGTGCCAGCAGCCCCGGGACAGGTAATCACGAGCAGTACTTC.

The chain joins TRBV2 to TRBJ1-2; 7 nucleotides line up with TRBD1. The CDR3 length is 13 residues. CDR1 is SNHLY, CDR2 FYNNEI, per germline. V shed 4 bases and J 2 bases; nucleotides not matched to a gene: 1. The CDR3 DNA sequence: TGTGCCAGCAGTGTGGACAGGAACTATGGCTACACCTTC. This codes for CASSVDRNYGYTF. Full variable domain (rest looked up from reference TRBV2 and TRBJ1-2): EPEVTQTPSHQVTQMGQEVILRCVPISNHLYFYWYRQILGQKVEFLVSFYNNEISEKSEIFDDQFSVERPDGSNFTLKIRSTKLEDSAMYFCASSVDRNYGYTFGSGTRLTVV.

The V call is TRBV7-2, the J call TRBJ2-7; 12 positions match TRBD2. The trim removed 4 bases at V and 3 bases at J, leaving 4 bases unmatched. The length of the CDR3 is 15 residues. Germline V gives CDR1 SGHTA, CDR2 FQGNSA. The CDR3 loop is CASSSGTSGLYEQYF. Here the CDR3 DNA reads TGTGCCAGCAGCTCTGGGACTAGCGGGCTCTACGAGCAGTACTTC.

In its sample, this clone was seen once. This chain uses TRBV7-6 with TRBJ2-3; 11 positions agree with TRBD2. V trimming: 2 bases; J trimming: 2 bases; junction bases outside the gene matches: 3. Germline-derived CDR1 and CDR2 are SGHVS and FNYEAQ. There are 16 residues in the CDR3. The CDR3 bases are TGTGCCAGCAGCTTAACTAGCGGGAGATTCACAGATACGCAGTATTTT. Protein sequence: CASSLTSGRFTDTQYF.

The chain joins TRBV5-4 to TRBJ1-2; the D gene is possibly TRBD1 (6 bases). CDR1 SGHNT and CDR2 YYREEE come from the germline V gene (reference sequence). Trimming shortened V by 4 bases and J by 4 bases, and 8 bases separated the two germline ends. The CDR3 consists of 12 residues. CDR3 sequence reads: CASSLDSYGYTF. CDR3 DNA sequence: TGTGCCAGCAGCCTGGACAGCTATGGCTACACCTTC. Together with reference TRBV5-4 and TRBJ1-2, the CDR3 gives the full variable domain: ETGVTQSPTHLIKTRGQQVTLRCSSQSGHNTVSWYQQALGQGPQFIFQYYREEENGRGNFPPRFSGLQFPNYSSELNVNALELDDSALYLCASSLDSYGYTFGSGTRLTVV.

Note on this clone: In the same sample, other DNA sequences code for this CDR3. V and J are TRBV15 and TRBJ2-3; 12 bases align to TRBD2. The length of the CDR3 is 16 residues. Losses at the gene ends were 3 bases for V and 10 bases for J; bases not matched to a gene: 11. Per the germline V gene, CDR1 is LNHNV and CDR2 is YYDKDF (reference sequence). CDR3 sequence (DNA): TGTGCCACCAGCAGGAAGACTAGCGGGGGCTCACGGGCGCAGTATTTT. Amino acids: CATSRKTSGGSRAQYF.

The chain is built from TRBV5-4 and TRBJ2-3; the match to TRBD1 covers 9 bases. With V trimmed by 4 bases and J by 1 base, 4 bases remained unmatched. The V gene's germline CDR1 is SGHNT and CDR2 YYREEE (reference sequence). The CDR3 extends over 15 amino acids. CDR3 sequence reads: CASSPGDRGTDTQYF. CDR3 coding DNA: TGTGCCAGCAGCCCGGGGGACAGGGGCACAGATACGCAGTATTTT.

The chain carries TRBV6-1 and TRBJ1-6, with D possibly matching TRBD1 (5 bases). This CDR3 contains 17 residues. The V end lost 0 bases, the J end lost 9 bases, and 18 bases lay between the germline ends. Germline V gene lookup returns CDR1 MNHNS and CDR2 SASEGT. The chain's CDR3 is CASSEALGGAGGSPLHF. The CDR3 coding sequence is TGTGCCAGCAGTGAAGCGCTCGGAGGGGCTGGTGGTTCACCCCTCCACTTT.

The chain is built from TRBV15 and TRBJ2-1, with 10 bases that match TRBD2. The CDR3 covers 16 residues. CDR1 and CDR2 (germline): LNHNV, YYDKDF (reference sequence). The V gene end was trimmed by 2 bases and the J gene end by 2 bases; junction bases not matched to a gene: 3. As DNA, the CDR3 is TGTGCCACCAGCAGAAAAGCGGGAGGGCCCTACAATGAGCAGTTCTTC. It codes for CATSRKAGGPYNEQFF.

The chain has TRBV7-2 and TRBJ2-5; 9 bases line up with TRBD1. The CDR3 runs to 15 residues. Trimming removed 0 bases from V and 2 bases from J; junction bases left unmatched: 1. The germline CDR1 and CDR2 sequences are SGHTA and FQGNSA. In DNA form, the CDR3 reads TGTGCCAGCAGCTTAGCGGGACAGGGACAAGAGACCCAGTACTTC. It encodes CASSLAGQGQETQYF.

The chain recombines TRBV18 with TRBJ1-1; possible D gene TRBD1, 6 bases. Germline V CDR1 and CDR2: KGHSH, LQKENI. V gave up 3 bases and J gave up 1 base, with 18 bases separating them. This CDR3 is built from 17 residues. The CDR3 DNA reads as TGTGCCAGCTCACCCACACGGGGGGGCTTAGGGAACACTGAAGCTTTCTTT. The encoded protein is CASSPTRGGLGNTEAFF.

This chain links TRBV2 with TRBJ1-1; D remains ambiguous. Germline CDR1 SNHLY, CDR2 FYNNEI. Trimming cost V 6 bases and J 6 bases, with 17 bases left between them. The CDR3 runs 14 residues. The CDR3, as DNA: TGTGCCAGCAGAGACTTGATACATCGACCTGAAGCTTTCTTT. Residues: CASRDLIHRPEAFF.

The V call is TRBV2, the J call TRBJ2-5; D unresolved. The CDR3 has 13 amino acids. Trimming stripped 3 bases from V and 2 bases from J, with 7 bases between. The germline gives CDR1 SNHLY, CDR2 FYNNEI. In DNA form, the CDR3 reads TGTGCCAGCAGTGATGACTTTCAAGAGACCCAGTACTTC. Residues: CASSDDFQETQYF.

V usage is TRBV21-1 and J usage is TRBJ2-7; the table gives TRBD1 as D, unverified against the DNA. TRBV21-1 is a recognized pseudogene. CDR3 size: 15 residues. The CDR3 region has the DNA TGTGCCAGCAGCACGGGACAGGGTGGCCCCTACGAGCAGTACTTC. Its translation is CASSTGQGGPYEQYF.

The rearrangement links TRBV4-2 to TRBJ2-3, with 8 bases that match TRBD2. The CDR3 extends over 16 amino acids. With V trimmed by 2 bases and J by 2 bases, 6 bases remained unmatched. The germline V gene encodes CDR1 LGHNA and CDR2 YNFKEQ. The CDR3 DNA follows: TGTGCCAGCAGCCAATTTGGGACTAGTGACACAGATACGCAGTATTTT. It encodes CASSQFGTSDTDTQYF.

The chain couples TRBV27 to TRBJ2-7; 9 positions agree with TRBD2. The CDR3 is 17 amino acids. J lost 9 bases, V lost 7 bases, and 22 bases had no gene match. Per the germline V gene, CDR1 is MNHEY and CDR2 is SMNVEV (reference sequence). The chain's CDR3 is CASILNLRTSGRSRQYF. CDR3 nucleotide sequence: TGTGCCAGCATCCTGAATCTAAGAACTAGCGGGCGCTCGCGGCAGTACTTC.

The genes are TRBV29-1 and TRBJ1-1, with a weak D call TRBD1 (5 bases). V was clipped by 1 base and J by 2 bases, with 8 bases between them. From germline, CDR1 is SQVTM and CDR2 ANQGSEA. The CDR3 sequence is 13 residues long. The CDR3 region is CSVEVGENTEAFF. The CDR3 DNA reads as TGCAGCGTTGAAGTAGGGGAAAACACTGAAGCTTTCTTT.

The rearrangement links TRBV28 to TRBJ2-1, with a possible D match to TRBD2 (6 bases). Germline values: CDR1 MDHEN, CDR2 SYDVKM. The V gene lost 6 bases and the J gene lost 6 bases, with 18 bases spanning the gap. The CDR3 totals 15 residues. CDR3 sequence (DNA): TGTGCCAGCAGCGAACCCCGGGACTTTCTCAATGAGCAGTTCTTC. This translates into CASSEPRDFLNEQFF.

This clone was counted only a few times. The rearrangement uses TRBV2 and TRBJ1-3; D unclear. The V gene lost 6 bases and the J gene lost 8 bases, with 11 bases spanning the gap. Germline CDR1 and CDR2: SNHLY and FYNNEI. The CDR3 spans 12 residues. This CDR3 reads CASSRFRDTIYF. Written as DNA, the CDR3 is TGTGCCAGCAGCCGGTTCCGAGACACCATATATTTT.

V is TRBV6-5 and J is TRBJ1-5, with D possibly matching TRBD1 (6 bases). The CDR3 contains 14 residues. Trimming stripped 5 bases from V and 5 bases from J, with 13 bases between. CDR1 MNHEY and CDR2 SVGAGI come from the germline V gene. This CDR3 reads CASSRGFRYQPQHF. DNA of the CDR3: TGTGCCAGCAGTAGGGGGTTTCGATATCAGCCCCAGCATTTT.